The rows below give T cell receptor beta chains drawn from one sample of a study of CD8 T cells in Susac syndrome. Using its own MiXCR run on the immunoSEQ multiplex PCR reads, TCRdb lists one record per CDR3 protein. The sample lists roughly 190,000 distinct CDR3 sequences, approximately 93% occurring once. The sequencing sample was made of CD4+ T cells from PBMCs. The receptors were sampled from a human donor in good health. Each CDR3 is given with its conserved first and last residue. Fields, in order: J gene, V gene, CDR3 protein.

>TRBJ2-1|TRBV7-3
CASSLKFEGWVHNEQFF
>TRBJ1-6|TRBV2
CASGDRGRSPLHF
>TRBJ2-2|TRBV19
CASSIQGARELFF
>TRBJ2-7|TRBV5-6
CASSLNKYEQYF
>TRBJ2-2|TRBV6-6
CASTLAPNTGELFF
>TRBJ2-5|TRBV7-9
CASSSRGTQYF
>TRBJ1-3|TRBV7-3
CASSLRQGAEGNTIYF
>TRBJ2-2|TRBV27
CASSPLLPGPDTGELFF
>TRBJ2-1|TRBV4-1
CASSLLEGGTYNEQFF
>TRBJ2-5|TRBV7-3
CASSLTGTSGGGGETQYF
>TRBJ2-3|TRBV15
CATSRAPKDTQYF
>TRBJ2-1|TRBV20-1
CSAPTSPPRVYEQFF
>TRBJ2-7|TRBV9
CASSPTGPYEQYF
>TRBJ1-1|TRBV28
CASSLAGQYEAFF
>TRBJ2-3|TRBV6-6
CASSPPGQGRTDTQYF
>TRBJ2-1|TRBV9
CASSEGQGVTNEQFF
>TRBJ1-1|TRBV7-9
CASSSPDSMNTEAFF
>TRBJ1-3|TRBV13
CASSLRQGRSGNTIYF